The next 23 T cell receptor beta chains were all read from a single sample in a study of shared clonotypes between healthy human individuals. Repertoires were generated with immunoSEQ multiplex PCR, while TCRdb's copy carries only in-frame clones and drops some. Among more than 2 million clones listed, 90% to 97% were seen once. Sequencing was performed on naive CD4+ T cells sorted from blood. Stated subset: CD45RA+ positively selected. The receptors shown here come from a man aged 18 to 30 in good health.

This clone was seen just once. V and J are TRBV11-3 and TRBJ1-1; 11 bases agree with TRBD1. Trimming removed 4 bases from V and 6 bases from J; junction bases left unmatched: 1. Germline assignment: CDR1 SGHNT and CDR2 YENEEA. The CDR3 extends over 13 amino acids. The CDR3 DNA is TGTGCCAGCAGCTGGGGACAGGGGGCTGAAGCTTTCTTT. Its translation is CASSWGQGAEAFF.

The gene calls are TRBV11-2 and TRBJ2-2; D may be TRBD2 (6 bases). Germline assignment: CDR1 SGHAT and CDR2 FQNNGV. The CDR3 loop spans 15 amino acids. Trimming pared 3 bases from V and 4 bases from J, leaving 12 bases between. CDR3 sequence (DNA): TGTGCCAGCAGCTTGGGAGGAGCTTCCACCGGGGAGCTGTTTTTT. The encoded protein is CASSLGGASTGELFF.

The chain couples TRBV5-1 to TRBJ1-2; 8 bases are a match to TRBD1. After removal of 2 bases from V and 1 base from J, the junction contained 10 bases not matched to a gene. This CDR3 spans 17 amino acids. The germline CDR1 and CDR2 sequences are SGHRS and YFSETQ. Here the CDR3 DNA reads TGCGCCAGCAGCTTAGCCCCCCCCGACAGGGGTAACTATGGCTACACCTTC. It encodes CASSLAPPDRGNYGYTF.

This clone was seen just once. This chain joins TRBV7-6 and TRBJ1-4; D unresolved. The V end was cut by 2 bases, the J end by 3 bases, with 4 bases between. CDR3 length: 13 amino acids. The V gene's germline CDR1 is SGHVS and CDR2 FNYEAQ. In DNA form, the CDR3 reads TGTGCCAGCAGCTTAAACCCTAATGAAAAACTGTTTTTT. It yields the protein CASSLNPNEKLFF.

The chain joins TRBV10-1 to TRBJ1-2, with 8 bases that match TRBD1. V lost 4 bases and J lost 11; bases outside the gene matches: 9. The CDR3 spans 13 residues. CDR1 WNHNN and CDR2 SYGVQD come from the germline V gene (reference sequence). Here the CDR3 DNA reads TGCGCCAGCAGTGGGGACAGGCGATCCGGGTACACCTTC. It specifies CASSGDRRSGYTF.

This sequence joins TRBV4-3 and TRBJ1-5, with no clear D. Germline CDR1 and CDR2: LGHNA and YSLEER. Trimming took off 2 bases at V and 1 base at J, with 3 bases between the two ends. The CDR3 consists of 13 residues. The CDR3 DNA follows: TGCGCCAGCAGCCAAAAGAGCAATCAGCCCCAGCATTTT. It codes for CASSQKSNQPQHF.

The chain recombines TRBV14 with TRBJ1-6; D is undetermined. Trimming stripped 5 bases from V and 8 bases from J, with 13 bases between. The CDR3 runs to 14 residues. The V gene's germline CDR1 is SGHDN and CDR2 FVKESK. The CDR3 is CASSTTHGDSPLHF. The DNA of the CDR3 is TGTGCCAGCAGCACGACTCACGGGGATTCACCCCTCCACTTT.

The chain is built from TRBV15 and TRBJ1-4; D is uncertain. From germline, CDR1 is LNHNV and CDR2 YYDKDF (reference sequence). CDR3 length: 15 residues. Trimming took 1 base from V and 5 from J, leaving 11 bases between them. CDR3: CATSRGGIQNEKLFF. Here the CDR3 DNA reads TGTGCCACCAGCAGAGGAGGGATTCAGAATGAAAAACTGTTTTTT.

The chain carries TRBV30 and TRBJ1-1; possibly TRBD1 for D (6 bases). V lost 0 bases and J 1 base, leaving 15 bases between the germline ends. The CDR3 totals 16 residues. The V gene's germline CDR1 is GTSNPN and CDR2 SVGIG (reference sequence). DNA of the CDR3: TGTGCCTGGAGTGTACATCTTGCAGGGGAGAACACTGAAGCTTTCTTT. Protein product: CAWSVHLAGENTEAFF.

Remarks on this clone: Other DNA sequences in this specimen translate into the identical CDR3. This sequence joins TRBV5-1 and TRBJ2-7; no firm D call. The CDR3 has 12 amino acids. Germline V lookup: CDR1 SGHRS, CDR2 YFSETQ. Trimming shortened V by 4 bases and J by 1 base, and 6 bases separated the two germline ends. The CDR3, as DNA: TGCGCCAGCAGCCGAGATTCCTACGAGCAGTACTTC. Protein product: CASSRDSYEQYF.

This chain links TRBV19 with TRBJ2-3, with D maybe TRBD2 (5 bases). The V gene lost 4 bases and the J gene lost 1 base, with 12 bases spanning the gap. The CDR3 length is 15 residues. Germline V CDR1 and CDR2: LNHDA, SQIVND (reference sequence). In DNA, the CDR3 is TGTGCCAGTAGTACGACCGGGGTGGGCACAGATACGCAGTATTTT. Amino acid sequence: CASSTTGVGTDTQYF.

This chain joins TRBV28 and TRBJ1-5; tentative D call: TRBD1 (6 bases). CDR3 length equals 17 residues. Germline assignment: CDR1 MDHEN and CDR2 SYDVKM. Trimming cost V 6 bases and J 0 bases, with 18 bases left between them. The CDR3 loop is CASRRPFETGSNQPQHF. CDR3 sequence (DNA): TGTGCCAGCAGACGCCCATTTGAGACAGGTAGCAATCAGCCCCAGCATTTT.

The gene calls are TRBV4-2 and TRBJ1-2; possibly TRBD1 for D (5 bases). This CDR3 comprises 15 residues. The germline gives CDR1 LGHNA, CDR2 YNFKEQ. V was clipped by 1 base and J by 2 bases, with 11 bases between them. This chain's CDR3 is CASSQVSKGNYGYTF. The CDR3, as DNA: TGTGCCAGCAGCCAAGTATCCAAGGGGAACTATGGCTACACCTTC.

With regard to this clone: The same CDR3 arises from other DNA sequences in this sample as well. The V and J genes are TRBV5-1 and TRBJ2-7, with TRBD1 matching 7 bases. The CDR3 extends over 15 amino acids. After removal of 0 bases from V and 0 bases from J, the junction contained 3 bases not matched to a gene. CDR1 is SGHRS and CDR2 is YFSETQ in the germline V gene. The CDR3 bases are TGCGCCAGCAGCTTGGAACCAGGGGGCTCCTACGAGCAGTACTTC. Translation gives CASSLEPGGSYEQYF.

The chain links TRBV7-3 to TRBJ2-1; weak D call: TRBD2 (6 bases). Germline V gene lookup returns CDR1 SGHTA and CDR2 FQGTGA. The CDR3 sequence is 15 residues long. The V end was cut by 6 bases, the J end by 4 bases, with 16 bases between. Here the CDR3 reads CASRSDFRGYNEQFF. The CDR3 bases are TGTGCCAGCAGATCGGACTTCCGGGGGTACAATGAGCAGTTCTTC.

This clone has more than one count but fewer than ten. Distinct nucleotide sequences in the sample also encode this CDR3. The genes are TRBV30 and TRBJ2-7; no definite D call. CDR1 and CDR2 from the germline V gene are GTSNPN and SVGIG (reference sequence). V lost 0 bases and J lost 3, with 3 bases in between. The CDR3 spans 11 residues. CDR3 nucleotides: TGTGCCTGGAGTGTGAGCTACGAGCAGTACTTC. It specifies CAWSVSYEQYF.

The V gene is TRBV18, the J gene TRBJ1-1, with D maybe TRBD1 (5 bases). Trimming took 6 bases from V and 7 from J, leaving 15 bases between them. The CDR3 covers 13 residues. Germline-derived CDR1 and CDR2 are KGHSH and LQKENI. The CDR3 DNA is TGTGCCAGCTCTAAAATGGACACGCTTGAAGCTTTCTTT. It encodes CASSKMDTLEAFF.

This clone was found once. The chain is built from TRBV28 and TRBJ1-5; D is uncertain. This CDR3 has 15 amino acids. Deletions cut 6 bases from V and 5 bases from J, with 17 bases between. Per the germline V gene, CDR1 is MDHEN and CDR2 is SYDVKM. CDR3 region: CASRISGMRYQPQHF. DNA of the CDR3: TGTGCCAGCAGAATATCGGGGATGCGGTATCAGCCCCAGCATTTT.

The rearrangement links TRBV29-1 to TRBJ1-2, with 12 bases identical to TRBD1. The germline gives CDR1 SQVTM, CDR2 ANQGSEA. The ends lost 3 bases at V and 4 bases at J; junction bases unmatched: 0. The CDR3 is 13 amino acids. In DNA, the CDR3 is TGCAGCGTTGAGGGACAGGGGGCCTATGGCTACACCTTC. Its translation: CSVEGQGAYGYTF.

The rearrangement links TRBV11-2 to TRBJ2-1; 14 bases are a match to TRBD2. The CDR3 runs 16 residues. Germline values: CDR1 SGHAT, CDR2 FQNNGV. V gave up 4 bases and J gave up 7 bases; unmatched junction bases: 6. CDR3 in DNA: TGTGCCAGCAGCTCTCGGACTAGCGGGAGGTTAAATGAGCAGTTCTTC. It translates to CASSSRTSGRLNEQFF.

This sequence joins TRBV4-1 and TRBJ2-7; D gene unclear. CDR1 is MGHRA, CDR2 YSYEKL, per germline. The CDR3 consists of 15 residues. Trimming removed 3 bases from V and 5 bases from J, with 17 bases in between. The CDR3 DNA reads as TGCGCCAGCAGCCAGATTGGTTTGGTTAAGGACGAGCAGTACTTC. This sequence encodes CASSQIGLVKDEQYF.

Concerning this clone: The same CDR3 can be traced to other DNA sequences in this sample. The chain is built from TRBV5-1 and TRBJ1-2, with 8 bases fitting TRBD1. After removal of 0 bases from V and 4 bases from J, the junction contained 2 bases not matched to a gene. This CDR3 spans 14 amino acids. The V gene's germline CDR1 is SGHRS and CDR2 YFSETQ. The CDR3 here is CASSLGTGGYGYTF. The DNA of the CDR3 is TGCGCCAGCAGCTTGGGTACAGGGGGCTATGGCTACACCTTC.

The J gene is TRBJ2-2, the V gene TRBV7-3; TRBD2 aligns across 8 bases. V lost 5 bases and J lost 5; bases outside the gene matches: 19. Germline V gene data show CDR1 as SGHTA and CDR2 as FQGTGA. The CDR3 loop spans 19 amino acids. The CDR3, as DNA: TGTGCCAGCAGCCCCGCGCGTCCCGGGGGGGCGGGTGGTACCGGGGAGCTGTTTTTT. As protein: CASSPARPGGAGGTGELFF.